The 27 T cell receptor beta chains given below trace back to one sample, sequenced in a study of breast tumors, draining lymph nodes, adjacent tissues. TCRdb passed the multiplex PCR reads through MiXCR, listing each CDR3 protein once. Found here are about 150,000 distinct CDR3 sequences, approximately 32% of them singletons; the top ten hold roughly 2.2%. Samples came from axillary lymph nodes draining the breast cancer. Sequences were obtained from axillary lymph node tissue. Receptor source: a female donor with breast cancer. Some clones in this sample may be carry-over from other donors' samples.

This clonotype was counted many times. The V call is TRBV4-2, the J call TRBJ2-5; 7 bases are a match to TRBD2. This CDR3 is 16 amino acids long. The J segment lost 2 bases and the V segment lost 0 bases, leaving 6 bases of the junction unmatched. Germline assignment: CDR1 LGHNA and CDR2 YNFKEQ. CDR3 amino acids: CASSQDMGGVQETQYF. CDR3 sequence (DNA): TGTGCCAGCAGCCAAGACATGGGGGGGGTACAAGAGACCCAGTACTTC.

There are many counts of this clonotype. The chain has TRBV20-1 and TRBJ2-3; either TRBD1 or TRBD2 may supply D (5 bases each). This CDR3 spans 14 amino acids. The germline CDR1 and CDR2 sequences are DFQATT and SNEGSKA (reference sequence). Trimming removed 6 bases at V and 5 bases at J, with 18 bases between. CDR3 residues: CSARGGGQGDTQYF. In DNA, the CDR3 is TGCAGTGCCCGAGGTGGCGGGCAGGGAGATACGCAGTATTTT.

The sample holds many counts of this clonotype. V usage is TRBV19 and J usage is TRBJ2-2; D uncertain. Looked up from germline, CDR1 is LNHDA and CDR2 is SQIVND (reference sequence). This CDR3 region has 14 residues. The germline V and J ends were trimmed by 7 bases and 0 bases, with 9 bases remaining between them. This CDR3 reads CASKGTANTGELFF. CDR3 sequence (DNA): TGTGCCAGTAAAGGCACTGCGAACACCGGGGAGCTGTTTTTT.

The J gene is TRBJ2-7, the V gene TRBV12-3 or TRBV12-4; the match to TRBD1 covers 8 bases. V shed 1 base, J shed 4 bases, and the junction held 9 bases outside the gene matches. This CDR3 spans 16 amino acids. The CDR3 DNA reads as TGTGCCAGCAGTTTAGTATCGGGACAGGCTCTGTACGAGCAGTACTTC. Its protein is CASSLVSGQALYEQYF.

In regard to this clonotype: The junction does not match germline at one end; this may be a read error. V is TRBV5-8 and J is TRBJ2-5, with D tentatively TRBD2 (6 bases). The germline V gene encodes CDR1 SGHTS and CDR2 YDEGEE. This CDR3 has 13 residues. CDR3 coding DNA: TGTGCCAGCAGCTTGGGTAGCGGAGAGGCCCAGTACTTC. Translating it yields CASSLGSGEAQYF.

The gene calls are TRBV2 and TRBJ2-5; D tentatively reads TRBD1 or TRBD2 (5 bases each). Germline lookup yields CDR1 SNHLY and CDR2 FYNNEI. The CDR3 is made up of 13 amino acids. The V and J ends lost 5 bases and 5 bases respectively, with 12 bases between them. The DNA of the CDR3 is TGTGCCAGCAGTTCCCTGGGGGTGGAGACCCAGTACTTC. Its protein product is CASSSLGVETQYF.

This clonotype was counted at least ten times. The J gene is TRBJ2-1, the V gene TRBV6-6; 9 bases align to TRBD1. The CDR3 runs to 14 residues. V lost 5 bases to trimming and J lost 3 bases; unmatched junction nucleotides: 2. The germline V gene has CDR1 MNHNY and CDR2 SVGAGI (reference sequence). The CDR3 bases are TGTGCCAGCAGTACGGGACAGGGCTACAATGAGCAGTTCTTC. As protein: CASSTGQGYNEQFF.

Turning to this clonotype: The germline gene is not matched at one end of the junction; a read error may be the cause. The chain is built from TRBV7-9 and TRBJ1-1; D remains ambiguous. CDR3 size: 14 residues. Germline assignment: CDR1 SEHNR and CDR2 FQNEAQ (reference sequence). CDR3 coding DNA: TGTGCCAGCAGCTTGAAGAAAACGAACATTGAAGCTTTCTTT. Amino acids: CASSLKKTNIEAFF.

This clonotype was counted only a few times. A much larger clonotype is one base distant, so this may be a read error. This CDR3 fails to terminate in the conserved phenylalanine or tryptophan, so it likely reflects a read error. The chain couples TRBV9 to TRBJ2-7, with D uncertain. The CDR3 loop spans 13 amino acids. V gave up 4 bases and J gave up 6 bases, with 14 bases separating them. Per the germline V gene, CDR1 is SGDLS and CDR2 is YYNGEE. CDR3 loop: CASSPPWTAEQYS. The CDR3 DNA sequence: TGTGCCAGCAGCCCCCCCTGGACGGCCGAGCAGTACTCC.

At least ten counts were recorded for this clonotype. This chain connects TRBV7-6 to TRBJ1-3; D remains unclear. Between the trimmed V and J ends, which lost 5 bases and 0 bases, there was a span of 14 bases. CDR1 is SGHVS and CDR2 is FNYEAQ in the germline V gene. The CDR3 sequence is 16 residues long. CDR3 nucleotides: TGTGCCAGCAGCCCGAAACCAGAGGACTCTGGAAACACCATATATTTT. Translation: CASSPKPEDSGNTIYF.

V gene TRBV7-8 combines with J gene TRBJ2-7, with 8 bases fitting TRBD2. Germline CDR1 SGHVS, CDR2 FQNEAQ. The J segment lost 10 bases and the V segment lost 5 bases, leaving 16 bases of the junction unmatched. This CDR3 is 15 amino acids long. The CDR3 DNA sequence: TGTGCCAGCAGCATCACTAGCGGAAACCAAGAGACCCAGTACGTC. This codes for CASSITSGNQETQYV.

This clonotype was picked up many times. The genes are TRBV14 and TRBJ2-5, with 9 bases lining up with TRBD1. The CDR3 extends over 15 amino acids. V trimming: 3 bases; J trimming: 5 bases; junction bases outside the gene matches: 7. Germline CDR1 and CDR2: SGHDN and FVKESK. The CDR3 sequence: CASSHPRTGVETQYF. CDR3 DNA: TGTGCCAGCAGCCACCCTCGGACAGGGGTTGAGACCCAGTACTTC.

In its sample, this clonotype was seen many times. The gene calls are TRBV27 and TRBJ2-3; D gene unclear. Trimming stripped 6 bases from V and 3 bases from J, with 10 bases between. The germline V gene encodes CDR1 MNHEY and CDR2 SMNVEV (reference sequence). The CDR3 extends over 13 amino acids. Here the CDR3 reads CASRLRLTDTQYF. DNA for the CDR3: TGTGCCAGCAGGCTACGATTAACAGATACGCAGTATTTT.

A remark on this clonotype: A much larger clone differs from this one at a single base, so this may be a read error. The J gene is TRBJ2-1, the V gene TRBV6-5; 7 positions agree with TRBD1. CDR3 size: 16 residues. Germline CDR1 is MNHEY and CDR2 is SVGAGI. CDR3 amino acids: CASSITGTVDYSEQFF. The CDR3 coding sequence is TGTGCCAGCAGTATAACCGGGACAGTCGACTACAGTGAGCAGTTCTTC.

This clonotype has ten or more counts. The rearrangement links TRBV5-5 to TRBJ2-3, with 9 bases that match TRBD1. CDR1 SGHKS and CDR2 YYEKEE come from the germline V gene (reference sequence). V trimming: 6 bases; J trimming: 4 bases; junction bases outside the gene matches: 6. CDR3 length: 14 amino acids. This CDR3 reads CASTSQGAADTQYF. The DNA for the CDR3 is TGTGCCAGCACCTCACAGGGGGCTGCAGATACGCAGTATTTT.

The chain recombines TRBV28 with TRBJ1-1; D is unclear. With 5 bases removed from V and 11 bases from J, the gap between germline ends came to 15 bases. There are 12 residues in the CDR3. CDR1 and CDR2 from the germline V gene are MDHEN and SYDVKM. CDR3 nucleotides: TGTGCCAGCAGTCACCTGCAAGTGGGGGCTTTCTTT. It is translated as CASSHLQVGAFF.

This clonotype was seen only a few times. This may be a read error: a much more frequent sequence differs by one nucleotide. This chain joins TRBV20-1 and TRBJ1-5; unclear D gene. The V gene's germline CDR1 is DFQATT and CDR2 SNEGSKA (reference sequence). This CDR3 spans 15 amino acids. The CDR3, as DNA: TGCAGTGCTAGCTGGCCACATGATAGCACTCAGCCCCAGCATTTT. The encoded protein is CSASWPHDSTQPQHF.

This clonotype appeared many times. V and J are TRBV3-1 and TRBJ1-2; D gene ambiguous. The CDR3 runs 16 residues. The germline V and J ends were trimmed by 0 bases and 0 bases, with 11 bases remaining between them. Germline V lookup: CDR1 LGHDT, CDR2 YNNKEL (reference sequence). CDR3 amino acids: CASSQEGGWPNYGYTF. The CDR3 nucleotides read TGTGCCAGCAGCCAAGAAGGAGGTTGGCCTAACTATGGCTACACCTTC.

In its sample, this clonotype was seen many times. The rearrangement links TRBV20-1 to TRBJ2-5; 11 bases align to TRBD2. V was pared by 6 bases and J by 5 bases, with 11 bases of the junction left unmatched. Germline V CDR1 and CDR2: DFQATT, SNEGSKA (reference sequence). The length of the CDR3 is 15 residues. CDR3 amino acids: CSAGLAGGLGETQYF. CDR3 sequence (DNA): TGCAGTGCGGGGCTAGCGGGGGGCCTCGGGGAGACCCAGTACTTC.

This clonotype appeared many times. CDR3 residues: CASSPGLARTDTQYF. DNA of the CDR3: TGTGCCAGCAGCCCGGGACTAGCGCGTACGGATACGCAGTATTTT. J is TRBJ2-3 and V is TRBV5-5; 10 nucleotides line up with TRBD2. The CDR3 sequence is 15 residues long. Trimming at V came to 4 bases and at J to 6 bases, leaving 8 bases not matched to a gene. Germline lookup yields CDR1 SGHKS and CDR2 YYEKEE (reference sequence).

The V call is TRBV7-6, the J call TRBJ2-7; 10 positions match TRBD2. Germline lookup yields CDR1 SGHVS and CDR2 FNYEAQ. The CDR3 runs 16 residues. Losses at the gene ends were 4 bases for V and 6 bases for J; bases not matched to a gene: 12. CDR3 DNA sequence: TGTGCCAGCAGCTCAAGCGGGGGGGGGACCGGGGTCGAGCAGTACTTC. Its translation is CASSSSGGGTGVEQYF.

This clonotype came up many times. This sequence joins TRBV6-5 and TRBJ2-7, with no clear D. CDR1 MNHEY and CDR2 SVGAGI come from the germline V gene. The V end lost 3 bases, the J end lost 7 bases, and 19 bases lay between the germline ends. The CDR3 runs 15 residues. The CDR3 bases are TGTGCCAGCAGTTATGCGGTCAGCGCGGTGGGGGAGCAGTACTTC. Its protein product is CASSYAVSAVGEQYF.

This clonotype was picked up a small number of times. J is TRBJ2-6 and V is TRBV28; 7 nucleotides align to TRBD1. V lost 2 bases, J lost 4 bases, and 2 bases stayed unmatched. The CDR3 is 15 residues long. Germline CDR1 is MDHEN and CDR2 is SYDVKM. Written as DNA, the CDR3 is TGTGCCAGCAGTTTAAGGGGGCGAGGGGCCAACGTCCTGACTTTC. Translating gives CASSLRGRGANVLTF. Filled out from reference TRBV28 and TRBJ2-6, the complete variable domain reads DVKVTQSSRYLVKRTGEKVFLECVQDMDHENMFWYRQDPGLGLRLIYFSYDVKMKEKGDIPEGYSVSREKKERFSLILESASTNQTSMYLCASSLRGRGANVLTFGAGSRLTVL.

This clonotype was counted ten times or more. V usage is TRBV5-1 and J usage is TRBJ2-2; D remains ambiguous. The CDR3 covers 18 residues. From germline, CDR1 is SGHRS and CDR2 YFSETQ. V was shortened by 0 bases and J by 4 bases, with 19 bases between the two germline ends. Here the CDR3 DNA reads TGCGCCAGCAGCTTGGTTCTGTCAAAACGCTCGAGCACCGGGGAGCTGTTTTTT. It translates to CASSLVLSKRSSTGELFF.

The rearrangement links TRBV6-2 or TRBV6-3 to TRBJ2-6; a weak D match, TRBD2 (6 bases). This CDR3 spans 17 amino acids. V dropped 4 bases and J dropped 0 bases, with 13 bases sitting between them. Germline assignment: CDR1 MNHEY and CDR2 SVGEGT. CDR3 coding DNA: TGTGCCAGCAGTTTGGTGGGGGGAAGCTCTGGGGCCAACGTCCTGACTTTC. Residues: CASSLVGGSSGANVLTF.

In this sample, this clonotype turned up many times. The V call is TRBV7-2, the J call TRBJ2-5; tentative D call: TRBD2 (5 bases). The CDR3 has 15 amino acids. Germline loops: CDR1 SGHTA, CDR2 FQGNSA. V gave up 5 bases and J gave up 7 bases, with 20 bases separating them. The CDR3 DNA reads TGTGCCAGCAGCAACTCGTTCGGTAGCGAGGGGACCCAGTACTTC. It encodes CASSNSFGSEGTQYF.

This clonotype was seen a few times. Given a much more abundant clone one base away, this may be a read error. The DNA for the CDR3 is TGTGCCAGCAGCTTGGCCGGGGCCTTGTACAATGAGCAGTTCTTC. This encodes CASSLAGALYNEQFF. This rearrangement joins TRBV5-5 to TRBJ2-1, with D perhaps being TRBD1 or TRBD2 (5 bases each). The CDR3 is made up of 15 amino acids. Per germline, CDR1 SGHKS and CDR2 YYEKEE (reference sequence). The V end lost 0 bases, the J end lost 4 bases, and 11 bases lay between the germline ends.